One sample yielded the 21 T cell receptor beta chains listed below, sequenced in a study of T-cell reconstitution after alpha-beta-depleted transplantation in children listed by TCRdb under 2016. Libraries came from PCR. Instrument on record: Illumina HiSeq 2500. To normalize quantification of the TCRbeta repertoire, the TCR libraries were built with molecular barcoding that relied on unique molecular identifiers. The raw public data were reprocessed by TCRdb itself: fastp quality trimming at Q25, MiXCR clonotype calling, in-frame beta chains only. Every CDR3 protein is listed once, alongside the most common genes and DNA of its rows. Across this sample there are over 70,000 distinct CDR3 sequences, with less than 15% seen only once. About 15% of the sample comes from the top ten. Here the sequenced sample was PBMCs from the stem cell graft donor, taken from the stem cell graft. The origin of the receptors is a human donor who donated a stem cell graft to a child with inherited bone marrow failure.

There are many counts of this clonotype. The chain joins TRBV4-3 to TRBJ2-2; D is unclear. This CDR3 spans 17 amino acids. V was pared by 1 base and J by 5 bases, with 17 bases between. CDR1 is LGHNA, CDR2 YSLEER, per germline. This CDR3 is CASSQVPLGLSTGELFF. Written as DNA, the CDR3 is TGCGCCAGCAGCCAAGTTCCCCTGGGTTTGTCGACCGGGGAGCTGTTTTTT.

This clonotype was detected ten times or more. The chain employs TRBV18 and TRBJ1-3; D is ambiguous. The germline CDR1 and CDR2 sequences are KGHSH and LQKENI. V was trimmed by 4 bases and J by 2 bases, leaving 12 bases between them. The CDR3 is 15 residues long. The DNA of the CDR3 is TGTGCCAGCTCACTCCCGGGTAAAGCTGGAAACACCATATATTTT. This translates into CASSLPGKAGNTIYF.

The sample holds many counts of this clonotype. CDR3 nucleotide sequence: TGCAGTGCTTCAGCGGGGGAAGAGTATGGCTACACCTTC. Translated, it gives CSASAGEEYGYTF. V usage is TRBV20-1 and J usage is TRBJ1-2; D possibly corresponds to TRBD1 (5 bases). CDR1 and CDR2 (germline): DFQATT, SNEGSKA (reference sequence). Trimming removed 5 bases from V and 5 bases from J, with 15 bases in between. The CDR3 loop spans 13 amino acids.

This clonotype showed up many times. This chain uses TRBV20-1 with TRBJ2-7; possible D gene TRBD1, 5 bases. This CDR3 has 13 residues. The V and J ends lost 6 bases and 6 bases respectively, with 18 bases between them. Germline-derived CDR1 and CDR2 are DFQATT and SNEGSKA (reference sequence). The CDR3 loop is CSAKAELGVEQYF. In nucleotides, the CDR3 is TGCAGTGCCAAGGCAGAGTTAGGGGTCGAGCAGTACTTC.

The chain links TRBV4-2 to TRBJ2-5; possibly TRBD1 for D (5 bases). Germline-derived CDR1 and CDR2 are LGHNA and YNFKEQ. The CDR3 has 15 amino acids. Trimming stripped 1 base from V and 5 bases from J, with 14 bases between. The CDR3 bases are TGTGCCAGCAGCCAAGTAGGGGCCTTCTGGGAGACCCAGTACTTC. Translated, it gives CASSQVGAFWETQYF.

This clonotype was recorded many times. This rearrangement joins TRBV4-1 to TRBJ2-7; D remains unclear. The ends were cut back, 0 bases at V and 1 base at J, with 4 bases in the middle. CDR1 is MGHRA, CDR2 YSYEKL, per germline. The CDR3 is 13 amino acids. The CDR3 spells CASSQESSYEQYF. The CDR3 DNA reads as TGCGCCAGCAGCCAAGAATCTTCCTACGAGCAGTACTTC.

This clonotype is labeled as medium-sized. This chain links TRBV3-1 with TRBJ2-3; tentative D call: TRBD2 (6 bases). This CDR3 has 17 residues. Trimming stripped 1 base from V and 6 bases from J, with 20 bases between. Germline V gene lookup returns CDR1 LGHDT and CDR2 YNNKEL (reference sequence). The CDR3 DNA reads TGTGCCAGCAGCCAAGTCGGAGGGGCGGTACTTAGGGATACGCAGTATTTT. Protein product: CASSQVGGAVLRDTQYF.

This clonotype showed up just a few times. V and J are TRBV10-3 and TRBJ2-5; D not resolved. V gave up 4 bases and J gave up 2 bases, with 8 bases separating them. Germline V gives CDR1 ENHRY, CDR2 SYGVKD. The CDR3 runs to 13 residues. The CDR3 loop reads CAISGEGQETQYF. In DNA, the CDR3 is TGTGCCATCAGTGGGGAAGGTCAAGAGACCCAGTACTTC.

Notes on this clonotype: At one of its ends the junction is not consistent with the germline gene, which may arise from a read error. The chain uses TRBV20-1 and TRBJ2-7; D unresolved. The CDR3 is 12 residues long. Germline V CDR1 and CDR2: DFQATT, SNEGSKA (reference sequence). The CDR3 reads CSARQPPCEQHF. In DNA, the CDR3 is TGCAGTGCTAGGCAGCCTCCTTGCGAGCAGCACTTC.

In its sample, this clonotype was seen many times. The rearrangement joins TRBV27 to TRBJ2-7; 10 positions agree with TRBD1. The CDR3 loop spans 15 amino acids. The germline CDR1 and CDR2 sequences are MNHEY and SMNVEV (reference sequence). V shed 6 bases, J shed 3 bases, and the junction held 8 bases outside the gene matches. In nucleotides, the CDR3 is TGTGCCAGCAGGAGTGTGGGGGACAGGGGCTACGAGCAGTACTTC. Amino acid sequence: CASRSVGDRGYEQYF.

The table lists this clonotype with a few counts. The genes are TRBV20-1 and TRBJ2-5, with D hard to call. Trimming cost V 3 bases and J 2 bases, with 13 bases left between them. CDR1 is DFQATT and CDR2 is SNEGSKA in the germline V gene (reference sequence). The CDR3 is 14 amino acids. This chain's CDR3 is CSARAVGRQETQYF. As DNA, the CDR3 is TGCAGTGCTAGGGCGGTCGGCAGGCAAGAGACCCAGTACTTC.

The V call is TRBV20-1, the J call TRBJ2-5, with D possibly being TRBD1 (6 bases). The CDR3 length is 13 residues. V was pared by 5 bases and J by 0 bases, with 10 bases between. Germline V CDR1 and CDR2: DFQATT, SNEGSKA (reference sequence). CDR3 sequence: CSALGQNQETQYF. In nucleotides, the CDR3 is TGCAGTGCTCTCGGACAGAACCAAGAGACCCAGTACTTC.

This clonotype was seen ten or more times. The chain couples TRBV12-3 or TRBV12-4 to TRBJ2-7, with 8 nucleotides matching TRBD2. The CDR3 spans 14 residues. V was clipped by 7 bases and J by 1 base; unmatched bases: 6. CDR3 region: CASNHSGSSYEQYF. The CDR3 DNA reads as TGTGCCAGCAACCACAGCGGGAGTTCCTACGAGCAGTACTTC.

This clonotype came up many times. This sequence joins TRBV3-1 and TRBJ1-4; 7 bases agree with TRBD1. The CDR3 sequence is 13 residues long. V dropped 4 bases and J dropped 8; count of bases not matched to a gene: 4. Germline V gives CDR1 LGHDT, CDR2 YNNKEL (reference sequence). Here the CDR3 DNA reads TGTGCCAGCAGCCCCGGGACAGACGAAAAACTGTTTTTT. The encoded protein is CASSPGTDEKLFF.

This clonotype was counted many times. Written as DNA, the CDR3 is TGTGCCACCGGTGGTGTGTTCAATGAGCAGTTCTTC. This gives the protein CATGGVFNEQFF. The chain has TRBV11-2 and TRBJ2-1; D unclear. V dropped 10 bases and J dropped 6 bases, with 13 bases sitting between them. Germline CDR1 reads SGHAT; CDR2 reads FQNNGV. The CDR3 consists of 12 residues.

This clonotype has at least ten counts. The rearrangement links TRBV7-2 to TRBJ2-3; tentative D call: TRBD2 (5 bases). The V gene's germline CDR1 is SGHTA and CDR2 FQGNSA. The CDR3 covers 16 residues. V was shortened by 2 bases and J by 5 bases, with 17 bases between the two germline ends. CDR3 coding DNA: TGTGCCAGCAGCTTAATCCCCGGCCAGGCGGGAGATACGCAGTATTTT. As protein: CASSLIPGQAGDTQYF.

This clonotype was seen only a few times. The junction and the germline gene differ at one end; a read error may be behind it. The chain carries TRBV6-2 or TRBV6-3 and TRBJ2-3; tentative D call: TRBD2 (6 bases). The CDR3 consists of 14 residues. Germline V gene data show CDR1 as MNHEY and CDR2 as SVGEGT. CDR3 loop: CASSHSLERARRYF. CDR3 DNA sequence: TGTGCCAGCAGTCACTCCCTGGAGCGGGCCCGGAGGTATTTT.

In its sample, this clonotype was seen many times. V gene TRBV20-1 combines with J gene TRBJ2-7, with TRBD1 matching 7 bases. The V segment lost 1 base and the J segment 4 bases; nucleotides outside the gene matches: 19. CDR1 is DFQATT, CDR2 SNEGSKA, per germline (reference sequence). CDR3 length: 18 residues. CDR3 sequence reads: CSARASWRQGQLGYEQYF. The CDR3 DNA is TGCAGTGCTAGAGCCTCCTGGCGACAGGGCCAGCTCGGTTACGAGCAGTACTTC.

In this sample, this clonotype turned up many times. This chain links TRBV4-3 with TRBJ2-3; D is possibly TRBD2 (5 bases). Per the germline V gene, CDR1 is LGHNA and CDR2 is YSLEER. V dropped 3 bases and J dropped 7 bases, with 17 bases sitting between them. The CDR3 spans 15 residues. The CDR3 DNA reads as TGCGCCAGCAGCCACCGACCCGGGGTAGGGAATACGCAGTATTTT. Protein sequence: CASSHRPGVGNTQYF.

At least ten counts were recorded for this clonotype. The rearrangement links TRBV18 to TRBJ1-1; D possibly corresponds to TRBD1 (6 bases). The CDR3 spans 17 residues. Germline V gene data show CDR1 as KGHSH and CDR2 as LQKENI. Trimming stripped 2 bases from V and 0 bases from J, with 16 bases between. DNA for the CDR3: TGTGCCAGCTCACCAGTGGGGCGGGGGGGCATGAACACTGAAGCTTTCTTT. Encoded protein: CASSPVGRGGMNTEAFF.

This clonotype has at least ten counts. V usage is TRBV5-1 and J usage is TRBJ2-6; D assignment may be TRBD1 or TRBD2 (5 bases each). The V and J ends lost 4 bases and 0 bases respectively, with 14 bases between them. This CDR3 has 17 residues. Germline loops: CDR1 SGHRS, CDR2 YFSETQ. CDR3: CASSQRGRYSGANVLTF. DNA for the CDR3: TGCGCCAGCAGCCAAAGGGGACGGTACTCTGGGGCCAACGTCCTGACTTTC.